The 24 T cell receptor beta chains in this list originate from one sample, sequenced in a study of cytomegalovirus exposure and HLA in healthy donors. A multiplex PCR was run with 60 Vbeta primers and 13 Jbeta primers. Using immunoSEQ multiplex PCR, the repertoire was profiled, and TCRdb retains in-frame clones only, with some absent. The sample includes 150,000 or so clones. Source material: PBMCs. These receptors all stem from a woman between 50 and 59 years old in good health and CMV-seronegative.

The chain joins TRBV5-1 to TRBJ1-1, with D possibly being TRBD1 (6 bases). CDR1 is SGHRS and CDR2 is YFSETQ in the germline V gene. With 4 bases removed from V and 7 bases from J, the gap between germline ends came to 17 bases. The CDR3 sequence is 14 residues long. The CDR3 loop is CASSMGQLPGEAFF. The CDR3 nucleotides are TGCGCCAGCAGCATGGGACAATTACCTGGTGAAGCTTTCTTT.

J is TRBJ2-7 and V is TRBV7-2; 9 bases are a match to TRBD2. The CDR3 extends over 15 amino acids. Germline V gives CDR1 SGHTA, CDR2 FQGNSA. The junction had 7 bases not matched to a gene; V was cut back by 3 bases and J by 4 bases. CDR3 coding DNA: TGTGCCAGCAGCTTCAGTGGGACTAGCCCTTACGAGCAGTACTTC. This sequence encodes CASSFSGTSPYEQYF.

The rearrangement uses TRBV19 and TRBJ1-5, with D uncertain. CDR3 length equals 19 residues. Germline V gene sequence: CDR1 LNHDA, CDR2 SQIVND (reference sequence). Trimming removed 7 bases at V and 2 bases at J, with 27 bases between. CDR3 amino acids: CASISSREDSSWRNQPQHF. The CDR3 DNA follows: TGTGCCAGTATAAGTTCGAGAGAAGACTCGAGTTGGCGCAATCAGCCCCAGCATTTT.

The gene calls are TRBV18 and TRBJ2-1; weak D call: TRBD2 (6 bases). V was clipped by 3 bases and J by 9 bases, with 21 bases between them. Germline V gene lookup returns CDR1 KGHSH and CDR2 LQKENI. This CDR3 spans 16 amino acids. The CDR3 DNA is TGTGCCAGCTCACCCGTGATCCCAGTACTAGCCGGTGAGCAGTTCTTC. Translating it yields CASSPVIPVLAGEQFF.

The chain links TRBV10-3 to TRBJ2-5, with D hard to call. Germline values: CDR1 ENHRY, CDR2 SYGVKD. Trimming pared 0 bases from V and 5 bases from J, leaving 10 bases between. CDR3 size: 14 residues. The CDR3 DNA reads TGTGCCATCAGTGAGTCCAGTCCGAGGGAGACCCAGTACTTC. This gives the protein CAISESSPRETQYF.

The chain combines TRBV2 with TRBJ1-3, with 9 bases that match TRBD1. The CDR3 has 15 residues. With V trimmed by 1 base and J by 4 bases, 2 bases remained unmatched. Germline loops: CDR1 SNHLY, CDR2 FYNNEI. CDR3 protein: CASSEVTGGGNTIYF. CDR3 DNA sequence: TGTGCCAGCAGTGAAGTGACAGGGGGAGGAAACACCATATATTTT. The variable domain in full, completed from reference TRBV2 and TRBJ1-3, reads EPEVTQTPSHQVTQMGQEVILRCVPISNHLYFYWYRQILGQKVEFLVSFYNNEISEKSEIFDDQFSVERPDGSNFTLKIRSTKLEDSAMYFCASSEVTGGGNTIYFGEGSWLTVV.

The chain recombines TRBV5-4 with TRBJ2-2; 7 bases are a match to TRBD2. Trimming cost V 4 bases and J 3 bases; bases outside gene matches: 6. Germline lookup yields CDR1 SGHNT and CDR2 YYREEE (reference sequence). CDR3 length: 15 amino acids. DNA for the CDR3: TGTGCCAGCAGCATCGGGGGGAAGGACACCGGGGAGCTGTTTTTT. Protein: CASSIGGKDTGELFF.

The chain links TRBV6-5 to TRBJ1-1; D possibly corresponds to TRBD1 (5 bases). The CDR3 contains 15 residues. Trimming took off 4 bases at V and 6 bases at J, with 18 bases between the two ends. Germline-derived CDR1 and CDR2 are MNHEY and SVGAGI. In DNA, the CDR3 is TGTGCCAGCAGTTCCATCAGATTGGAAGGGGCTGAAGCTTTCTTT. Encoded protein: CASSSIRLEGAEAFF.

This rearrangement joins TRBV27 to TRBJ2-7, with a tentative D call TRBD2 (5 bases). The CDR3 covers 14 residues. V lost 2 bases and J lost 2, with 10 bases in between. The germline V gene encodes CDR1 MNHEY and CDR2 SMNVEV (reference sequence). The CDR3 sequence is CASSLIGVPYEQYF. The CDR3, as DNA: TGTGCCAGCAGTTTAATCGGGGTCCCCTACGAGCAGTACTTC.

V is TRBV10-3 and J is TRBJ1-2, with D possibly matching TRBD1 (5 bases). Germline values: CDR1 ENHRY, CDR2 SYGVKD. Trimming left V 3 bases short and J 5 bases short, with 13 bases between. The CDR3 loop spans 14 amino acids. The CDR3 reads CAISDGFGGYGYTF. The CDR3 bases are TGTGCCATCAGTGACGGCTTCGGGGGATATGGCTACACCTTC.

V usage is TRBV5-4 and J usage is TRBJ2-7; 9 positions agree with TRBD2. The CDR3 contains 14 residues. V lost 2 bases to trimming and J lost 6 bases; unmatched junction nucleotides: 6. Germline-derived CDR1 and CDR2 are SGHNT and YYREEE (reference sequence). The CDR3 DNA is TGTGCCAGCAGCTTACGACTAGCGGCGGGCGAGCAGTACTTC. Translated: CASSLRLAAGEQYF.

This chain connects TRBV6-6 to TRBJ2-2, with D possibly being TRBD2 (5 bases). V was shortened by 0 bases and J by 3 bases, with 5 bases between the two germline ends. Per germline, CDR1 MNHNY and CDR2 SVGAGI (reference sequence). There are 14 residues in the CDR3. As DNA, the CDR3 is TGTGCCAGCAGTTACTCGCGGGACACCGGGGAGCTGTTTTTT. This encodes CASSYSRDTGELFF.

V is TRBV27 and J is TRBJ1-5; the match to TRBD1 covers 9 bases. CDR3 size: 13 residues. Losses at the gene ends were 3 bases for V and 9 bases for J; bases not matched to a gene: 3. Germline assignment: CDR1 MNHEY and CDR2 SMNVEV (reference sequence). CDR3 loop: CASSLDRGRPQHF. In DNA form, the CDR3 reads TGTGCCAGCAGTTTGGACAGGGGAAGGCCCCAGCATTTT.

This chain connects TRBV6-6 to TRBJ1-1, with 9 positions matching TRBD1. The germline V gene has CDR1 MNHNY and CDR2 SVGAGI (reference sequence). The CDR3 length is 14 residues. V lost 4 bases to trimming and J lost 1 base; unmatched junction nucleotides: 1. CDR3 amino acids: CASSSDRGNTEAFF. In nucleotides, the CDR3 is TGTGCCAGCAGTTCGGACAGGGGGAACACTGAAGCTTTCTTT.

The rearrangement joins TRBV13 to TRBJ2-3; 7 bases match TRBD2. The V gene's germline CDR1 is PRHDT and CDR2 FYEKMQ (reference sequence). This CDR3 is 13 amino acids long. The ends lost 4 bases at V and 5 bases at J; junction bases unmatched: 3. This CDR3 is CASSSLAGDTQYF. The CDR3 coding sequence is TGTGCCAGCAGCTCGTTAGCGGGAGATACGCAGTATTTT.

The chain recombines TRBV25-1 with TRBJ2-1; a weak D match, TRBD2 (6 bases). The CDR3 sequence is 15 residues long. From germline, CDR1 is MGHDK and CDR2 SYGVNS. V was trimmed by 6 bases and J by 6 bases, leaving 18 bases between them. CDR3 DNA sequence: TGTGCCAGCAGGGGGGGTGAGGTCATTGCCAATGAGCAGTTCTTC. This sequence encodes CASRGGEVIANEQFF.

V usage is TRBV6-4 and J usage is TRBJ2-3; a weak D match, TRBD2 (6 bases). The CDR3 extends over 15 amino acids. Trimming left V 4 bases short and J 11 bases short, with 22 bases between. From germline, CDR1 is MRHNA and CDR2 SNTAGT. As DNA, the CDR3 is TGTGCCAGCAGTGTCGCCGGGACCCAGGTGGAGGGGCAGTATTTT. Protein: CASSVAGTQVEGQYF.

The chain carries TRBV19 and TRBJ1-2, with 7 bases aligning to TRBD1. CDR3 length: 17 amino acids. Germline V gene lookup returns CDR1 LNHDA and CDR2 SQIVND (reference sequence). Losses at the gene ends were 9 bases for V and 0 bases for J; bases not matched to a gene: 16. CDR3 DNA sequence: TGTGCCAGCGATCGAACAGGGGACCCTCGAACTAACTATGGCTACACCTTC. Amino acid sequence: CASDRTGDPRTNYGYTF.

This sequence joins TRBV7-9 and TRBJ2-5; D remains unclear. The CDR3 is made up of 14 amino acids. Trimming left V 1 base short and J 0 bases short, with 6 bases between. Germline CDR1 and CDR2: SEHNR and FQNEAQ (reference sequence). The CDR3 DNA reads TGTGCCAGCAGCTTAGTCCAGTACCAAGAGACCCAGTACTTC. Translated: CASSLVQYQETQYF.

The V call is TRBV30, the J call TRBJ2-3; D is perhaps TRBD2 (5 bases). Trimming shortened V by 0 bases and J by 6 bases, and 16 bases separated the two germline ends. The CDR3 is made up of 15 amino acids. Germline V gene lookup returns CDR1 GTSNPN and CDR2 SVGIG (reference sequence). CDR3 amino acids: CAWSVSLARSDTQYF. DNA of the CDR3: TGTGCCTGGAGTGTAAGTCTAGCCCGATCGGATACGCAGTATTTT.

J is TRBJ2-5 and V is TRBV9; 9 bases map to TRBD2. The J call may be in error: the DNA end matches TRBJ2-7 better. Looked up from germline, CDR1 is SGDLS and CDR2 is YYNGEE. This CDR3 has 15 residues. The DNA of the CDR3 is TGTGCCAGCAGCGTAGGGAGCCTAGCGGGAAACGAGCAGTACTTC. Translation: CASSVGSLAGNEQYF.

This chain connects TRBV2 to TRBJ2-1; TRBD1 might be the D (5 bases). Deletions cut 8 bases from V and 8 bases from J, with 10 bases between. This CDR3 region has 11 residues. Looked up from germline, CDR1 is SNHLY and CDR2 is FYNNEI. The CDR3 loop reads CASGRVYEQFF. The CDR3 region has the DNA TGTGCCAGCGGCAGGGTCTATGAGCAGTTCTTC.

The rearrangement joins TRBV27 to TRBJ2-2, with TRBD2 identical over 15 bases. The J segment lost 5 bases and the V segment lost 8 bases, leaving 6 bases of the junction unmatched. The CDR3 covers 16 residues. Germline-derived CDR1 and CDR2 are MNHEY and SMNVEV (reference sequence). The CDR3 region is CASQTGLAGGTGELFF. CDR3 sequence (DNA): TGTGCCAGCCAAACGGGACTAGCGGGAGGTACCGGGGAGCTGTTTTTT.

The chain employs TRBV15 and TRBJ1-2, with D possibly TRBD1 on 6 matching bases. V dropped 8 bases and J dropped 4 bases, with 14 bases sitting between them. The germline V gene has CDR1 LNHNV and CDR2 YYDKDF (reference sequence). The CDR3 extends over 13 amino acids. CDR3 in amino acids: CATSQTGFYGYTF. Here the CDR3 DNA reads TGTGCCACCTCTCAGACAGGATTCTATGGCTACACCTTC. Variable domain in full (rest from reference TRBV15 and TRBJ1-2): DAMVIQNPRYQVTQFGKPVTLSCSQTLNHNVMYWYQQKSSQAPKLLFHYYDKDFNNEADTPDNFQSRRPNTSFCFLDIRSPGLGDTAMYLCATSQTGFYGYTFGSGTRLTVV.